These T cell receptor beta chains were read from a single sample in a study of control samples from healthy donors and cancer patients. Assay used: immunoSEQ multiplex PCR; TCRdb lists only in-frame clones, some missing. The sample carries more than 80,000 clones, approximately 93% recorded once. The sample taken for sequencing was blood. The receptors derive from a man between 18 and 35 years old in good health. Each CDR3 is given with its conserved first and last residue. The D gene is left open where the match is weak. Part of the rows lack a size; the others show once, few, many or a class for expanded clones.

v_call	d_call	clone_size	j_call	cdr3_aa	cdr3_nt
TRBV6-5	NA	NA	TRBJ2-7	CASSLERSPYEQYF	TGTGCCAGCAGTCTCGAAAGAAGCCCCTACGAGCAGTACTTC
TRBV7-8	TRBD2	NA	TRBJ2-3	CASSPFAAGVDTQYF	TGTGCCAGCAGCCCGTTTGCGGCGGGGGTAGATACGCAGTATTTT
TRBV4-1	NA	once	TRBJ2-7	CASSVGDEQYF	TGCGCCAGCAGCGTGGGAGACGAGCAGTACTTC
TRBV6-2/TRBV6-3	NA	NA	TRBJ2-2	CASSYGGTETGELFF	TGTGCCAGCAGTTACGGGGGGACAGAGACCGGGGAGCTGTTTTTT
TRBV4-1	NA	NA	TRBJ2-2	CASSQAGDGSTGELFF	TGCGCCAGCAGCCAAGCCGGGGACGGCTCCACCGGGGAGCTGTTTTTT
TRBV20-1	NA	NA	TRBJ2-7	CSASPQGRAGPYEQYF	TGCAGTGCTAGTCCCCAGGGCAGGGCAGGACCCTACGAGCAGTACTTC
TRBV5-6	TRBD1	NA	TRBJ1-3	CASSLAQGGGNTIYF	TGTGCCAGCAGCTTGGCGCAGGGGGGAGGAAACACCATATATTTT
TRBV6-2/TRBV6-3	TRBD1	once	TRBJ1-1	CASSGRTGLVGAFF	TGTGCCAGCAGTGGGAGGACAGGTCTGGTTGGGGCTTTCTTT
TRBV7-9	NA	NA	TRBJ1-2	CASSLALPEAFHGYTF	TGTGCCAGCAGCTTAGCCTTACCAGAAGCATTCCATGGCTACACCTTC
TRBV6-2/TRBV6-3	NA	NA	TRBJ1-4	CASSYGASGSPNEKLFF	TGTGCCAGCAGTTACGGGGCATCAGGGAGTCCTAATGAAAAACTGTTTTTT
TRBV30	NA	NA	TRBJ2-5	CAWSVNGLAETQYF	TGTGCCTGGAGTGTAAACGGACTGGCAGAGACCCAGTACTTC
TRBV13	TRBD1	once	TRBJ2-7	CASSAGRRDSSYEQYF	TGTGCCAGCAGCGCGGGCCGCCGGGACAGCTCCTACGAGCAGTACTTC
TRBV5-5	NA	NA	TRBJ1-1	CASSLGPYTEAFF	TGTGCCAGCAGCTTGGGACCGTACACTGAAGCTTTCTTT
TRBV7-9	NA	NA	TRBJ2-1	CASSSNIKGGSSYNEQFF	TGTGCCAGCAGCTCAAATATAAAAGGGGGAAGCTCCTACAATGAGCAGTTCTTC
TRBV7-9	NA	NA	TRBJ1-2	CASSEIANGRSGYTF	TGTGCCAGCAGCGAGATTGCGAATGGCAGGTCGGGCTACACCTTC
TRBV30	NA	once	TRBJ1-5	CAWSVRQGYQPQHF	TGTGCCTGGAGTGTGCGCCAGGGGTATCAGCCCCAGCATTTT
TRBV4-1	NA	NA	TRBJ1-3	CASSQQGLGVEGGNTIYF	TGCGCCAGCAGCCAACAAGGCCTCGGGGTCGAGGGTGGAAACACCATATATTTT
TRBV6-5	NA	NA	TRBJ1-6	CASTVGQGSSPLHF	TGTGCCAGCACGGTGGGTCAGGGGTCTTCACCCCTCCACTTT
TRBV4-1	NA	NA	TRBJ1-1	CASSQVGRGWTEAFF	TGCGCCAGCAGCCAAGTGGGCAGGGGATGGACTGAAGCTTTCTTT
TRBV5-1	NA	NA	TRBJ1-6	CASSPRREHSPLHF	TGCGCCAGCAGCCCAAGGCGGGAACATTCACCCCTCCACTTT
TRBV14	NA	NA	TRBJ1-4	CASSPFGGSATNEKLFF	TGTGCCAGCAGCCCATTTGGTGGGTCCGCAACTAATGAAAAACTGTTTTTT
TRBV27	NA	NA	TRBJ1-2	CASSPRLRGADYGYTF	TGTGCCAGCAGTCCGCGGCTACGGGGCGCCGACTATGGCTACACCTTC
TRBV25-1	NA	NA	TRBJ2-7	CASTRGGGSSYEQYF	TGTGCCAGCACCCGAGGGGGGGGGAGCTCCTACGAGCAGTACTTC
TRBV9	TRBD1	NA	TRBJ2-2	CASSGRDRGATFSNTGELFF	TGTGCCAGCAGCGGGCGGGACAGGGGGGCTACCTTTTCGAACACCGGGGAGCTGTTTTTT
TRBV19	TRBD1	NA	TRBJ1-1	CASSIPGGGTEAFF	TGTGCCAGTAGTATCCCAGGGGGCGGAACTGAAGCTTTCTTT
TRBV2	NA	NA	TRBJ2-1	CASSAFPRRTGALEQFF	TGTGCCAGCAGTGCGTTCCCCCGCCGAACAGGCGCCCTGGAGCAGTTCTTC
TRBV27	TRBD2	NA	TRBJ2-1	CASSLAGGLNEQFF	TGTGCCAGCAGTCTAGCGGGAGGGCTAAATGAGCAGTTCTTC
TRBV12-3/TRBV12-4	TRBD1	NA	TRBJ1-1	CASSQQGATEAFF	TGTGCCAGCAGCCAACAGGGGGCCACTGAAGCTTTCTTT
TRBV30	NA	NA	TRBJ2-1	CAWTQGVGSYNEQFF	TGTGCCTGGACCCAAGGCGTGGGCTCCTACAATGAGCAGTTCTTC
TRBV7-8	NA	once	TRBJ1-5	CASSSYGVGGEPQHF	TGTGCCAGCAGCTCTTATGGGGTGGGAGGGGAGCCCCAGCATTTT
TRBV19	NA	NA	TRBJ1-2	CASSVGRAKTF	TGTGCCAGTAGTGTAGGACGGGCCAAAACCTTC
TRBV5-6	NA	NA	TRBJ1-1	CASSANRDGSTEAFF	TGTGCCAGCAGCGCCAACAGGGACGGGAGCACTGAAGCTTTCTTT
TRBV5-5	TRBD1	NA	TRBJ1-1	CASSSGTGRGTEAFF	TGTGCCAGCAGCTCCGGGACAGGGCGGGGCACTGAAGCTTTCTTT
TRBV5-4	TRBD1	NA	TRBJ2-3	CASSPGTGNTDTQYF	TGTGCCAGCAGCCCCGGGACAGGGAACACAGATACGCAGTATTTT
TRBV6-5	NA	once	TRBJ1-2	CATSPGAGAGGYTF	TGTGCCACCAGCCCAGGGGCAGGGGCGGGTGGCTACACCTTC
TRBV5-4	TRBD2	NA	TRBJ2-1	CASSLTTSPYNEQFF	TGTGCCAGCAGCTTGACGACTAGCCCCTACAATGAGCAGTTCTTC
TRBV6-6	TRBD1	NA	TRBJ1-1	CASGQGYTEAFF	TGTGCCAGCGGACAGGGCTACACTGAAGCTTTCTTT
TRBV10-3	NA	NA	TRBJ1-1	CAISESTLGAMNTEAFF	TGTGCCATCAGTGAGTCGACCCTGGGGGCAATGAACACTGAAGCTTTCTTT
TRBV5-1	NA	NA	TRBJ2-1	CASQPSSYNEQFF	TGCGCCAGTCAACCTAGCTCCTACAATGAGCAGTTCTTC
TRBV5-1	TRBD2	NA	TRBJ2-1	CASSFGAGGEANEQFF	TGCGCCAGCAGCTTTGGGGCGGGAGGAGAAGCCAATGAGCAGTTCTTC
TRBV7-7	TRBD2	NA	TRBJ2-7	CASSLGSGAPYEQYF	TGTGCCAGCAGCTTGGGTAGCGGGGCCCCCTACGAGCAGTACTTC
TRBV5-4	TRBD1	NA	TRBJ1-1	CASSSGWTGTEAFF	TGTGCCAGCAGCTCCGGGTGGACAGGGACTGAAGCTTTCTTT
TRBV18	NA	NA	TRBJ2-1	CASSPDSTKVGDEQFF	TGTGCCAGCTCACCAGACTCGACCAAGGTGGGTGATGAGCAGTTCTTC
TRBV19	NA	NA	TRBJ1-5	CASIDWAGNSNQPQHF	TGTGCCAGTATTGATTGGGCGGGGAATAGCAATCAGCCCCAGCATTTT
TRBV2	TRBD2	NA	TRBJ2-7	CASELAGGPNYEQYF	TGTGCCAGCGAGCTAGCGGGAGGACCTAATTACGAGCAGTACTTC
TRBV2	NA	NA	TRBJ1-1	CASISWSNTEAFF	TGTGCCAGCATAAGTTGGTCGAACACTGAAGCTTTCTTT
TRBV5-1	TRBD1	NA	TRBJ2-7	CASSLRQGTSYEQYF	TGCGCCAGCAGCTTGAGACAGGGGACCTCCTACGAGCAGTACTTC
TRBV5-6	NA	NA	TRBJ1-2	CASSPDWEANYGYTF	TGTGCCAGCAGCCCGGATTGGGAAGCTAACTATGGCTACACCTTC
TRBV4-1	NA	NA	TRBJ1-6	CASSQIQSPLHF	TGCGCCAGCAGCCAAATACAATCACCCCTCCACTTT
TRBV5-1	NA	NA	TRBJ2-4	CASSLPDGGRGENIQYF	TGCGCCAGCAGTCTGCCCGATGGGGGGCGTGGGGAAAACATTCAGTACTTC
TRBV7-3	NA	NA	TRBJ2-5	CASSPKIGGGRGETQYF	TGTGCCAGCAGCCCCAAGATAGGAGGGGGCAGAGGAGAGACCCAGTACTTC
TRBV4-1	NA	NA	TRBJ2-1	CASSPRVGGPNNEQFF	TGCGCCAGCAGCCCAAGAGTCGGCGGACCGAACAATGAGCAGTTCTTC
TRBV3-1/TRBV3-2	NA	NA	TRBJ1-1	CASSQDRGDTEAFF	TGTGCCAGCAGCCAAGACAGGGGAGACACTGAAGCTTTCTTT
TRBV7-9	NA	NA	TRBJ1-3	CASSLRKFSGNTIYF	TGTGCCAGCAGCTTAAGGAAGTTCTCTGGAAACACCATATATTTT
TRBV11-3	TRBD2	NA	TRBJ2-3	CASSLTSGGWGTDTQYF	TGTGCCAGCAGCTTAACTAGCGGGGGATGGGGCACAGATACGCAGTATTTT
TRBV19	TRBD2	NA	TRBJ2-1	CASSMQLTSDTYNEQFF	TGTGCCAGTAGTATGCAACTGACTAGCGATACCTACAATGAGCAGTTCTTC
TRBV12-3/TRBV12-4	TRBD1	NA	TRBJ2-4	CASRDRDNIQYF	TGTGCCAGCAGGGACAGGGACAACATTCAGTACTTC
TRBV6-5	TRBD1	NA	TRBJ1-5	CASSFGQGGQPQHF	TGTGCCAGCAGTTTCGGACAGGGCGGTCAGCCCCAGCATTTT
TRBV6-5	NA	few	TRBJ1-1	CASSRRAGQKAFF	TGTGCCAGCAGCCGTCGGGCAGGGCAGAAAGCTTTCTTT
TRBV9	TRBD2	NA	TRBJ2-1	CASSVGTSGRNEQFF	TGTGCCAGCAGCGTAGGGACTAGCGGGAGAAATGAGCAGTTCTTC